This T cell receptor beta chain is drawn from a study of cytomegalovirus exposure and HLA in healthy donors. Whole-study findings and limits: Cytomegalovirus association was listed for approximately 150 TCR beta chains. Whilst most TCR sequences proved rare, a subset of public TCRs occurred across many donors.

About this clone: Its matching antigen is unknown.

This PCR relied on a set of 60 Vbeta primers and 13 Jbeta primers. Assay used: immunoSEQ multiplex PCR; TCRdb lists only in-frame clones, some missing. The repertoire holds roughly 100,000 clones, with roughly 80% as singletons. Trimming pared 6 bases from V and 4 bases from J, leaving 16 bases between. The germline V gene encodes CDR1 LNHDA and CDR2 SQIVND (reference sequence). The CDR3 loop spans 16 amino acids. The sequenced material came from PBMCs. The clonotype originates from a man aged 50-60 years in good health and CMV-seropositive. The V and J genes are TRBV19 and TRBJ2-6, with a tentative D call TRBD1 (5 bases). The CDR3 protein is CASSGDRGAGANVLTF. CDR3 sequence (DNA): TGTGCCAGTAGCGGAGATCGTGGGGCCGGGGCCAACGTCCTGACTTTC.